This T cell receptor beta chain was identified during a study of T-cell reconstitution after alpha-beta-depleted transplantation in children. CDR3 length: 15 amino acids. CDR1 is SGHKS, CDR2 YYEKEE, per germline (reference sequence). The V gene lost 5 bases and the J gene lost 3 bases, with 16 bases spanning the gap. Unique molecular identifiers were incorporated during preparation of the TCRbeta library. TCRdb processed the PCR reads anew with MiXCR; each CDR3 protein has one entry. The repertoire holds fewer than 200,000 distinct CDR3 sequences, over 5.5% seen once, with over 2.5% in the top ten. This clonotype originated in a human donor who donated a stem cell graft to a child with Wiskott-Aldrich syndrome. This rearrangement joins TRBV5-5 to TRBJ2-3; D is possibly TRBD2 (6 bases). The material was PBMCs from the stem cell graft donor, obtained from the stem cell graft. The CDR3 DNA reads TGTGCCAGCAGAGCTGACGGCGGGGTTACAGATACGCAGTATTTT. Its protein product is CASRADGGVTDTQYF.